This T cell receptor (beta chain) emerged from a study of cytomegalovirus exposure and HLA in healthy donors. Study context: About 180 million T cells yielded about 120 million unique TCR beta sequences, as an earlier analysis found. The study's findings and limits: A later analysis reportedly found fewer N-insertions in an Asian-associated ancestry cluster than the approximately 670-donor mean. Association of a missense DCLRE1C variant with TCR beta V- and J-gene trimming was reported in a later analysis.

Details on this clone: Its antigen remains unidentified.

PCR primers comprised 60 Vbeta and 13 Jbeta primers. TCRdb keeps only in-frame clones here, not all; method: immunoSEQ multiplex PCR. There are about 190,000 clones in the sample; about 69% occur only once, and about 4.8% lies in the top ten. Sequencing used PBMCs. The receptor was derived from a man aged 25 to 40 in good health and CMV-seropositive.

The CDR3 sequence: CASSLRDRGHEQYF. The CDR3 bases are TGCGCCAGCAGCCTCCGGGACAGGGGGCACGAGCAGTACTTC. The chain joins TRBV5-1 to TRBJ2-7; 12 nucleotides match TRBD1. V was pared by 4 bases and J by 5 bases, with 4 bases of the junction left unmatched. Per the germline V gene, CDR1 is SGHRS and CDR2 is YFSETQ. The CDR3 covers 14 residues.